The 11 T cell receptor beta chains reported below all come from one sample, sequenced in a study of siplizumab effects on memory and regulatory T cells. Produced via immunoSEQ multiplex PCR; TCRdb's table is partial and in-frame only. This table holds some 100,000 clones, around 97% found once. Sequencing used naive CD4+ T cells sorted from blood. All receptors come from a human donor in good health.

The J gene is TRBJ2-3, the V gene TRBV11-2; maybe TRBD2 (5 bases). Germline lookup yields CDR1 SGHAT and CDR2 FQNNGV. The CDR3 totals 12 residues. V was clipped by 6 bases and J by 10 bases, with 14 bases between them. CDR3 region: CASRPTGISQYF. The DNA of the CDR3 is TGTGCCAGCAGGCCGACCGGGATTTCGCAGTATTTT.

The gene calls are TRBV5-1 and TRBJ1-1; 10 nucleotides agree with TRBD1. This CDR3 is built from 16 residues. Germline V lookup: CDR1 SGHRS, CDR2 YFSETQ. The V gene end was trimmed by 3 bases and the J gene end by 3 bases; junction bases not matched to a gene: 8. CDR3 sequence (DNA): TGCGCCAGCAGCTCAAACGCCGGGACAGGGGACACTGAAGCTTTCTTT. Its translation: CASSSNAGTGDTEAFF.

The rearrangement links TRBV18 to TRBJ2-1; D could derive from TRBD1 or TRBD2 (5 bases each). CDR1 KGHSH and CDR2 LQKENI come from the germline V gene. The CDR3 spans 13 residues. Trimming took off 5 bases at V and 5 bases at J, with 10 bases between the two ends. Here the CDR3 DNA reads TGTGCCAGCTCATACGGGACGGACAATGAGCAGTTCTTC. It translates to CASSYGTDNEQFF.

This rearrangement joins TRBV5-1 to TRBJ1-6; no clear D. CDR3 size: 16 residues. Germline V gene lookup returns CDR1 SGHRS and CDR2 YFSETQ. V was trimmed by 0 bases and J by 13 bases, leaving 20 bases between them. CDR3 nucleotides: TGCGCCAGCAGCTTGGCAGGTGACACTTCTTGGAGTCCCCTCCACTTT. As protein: CASSLAGDTSWSPLHF.

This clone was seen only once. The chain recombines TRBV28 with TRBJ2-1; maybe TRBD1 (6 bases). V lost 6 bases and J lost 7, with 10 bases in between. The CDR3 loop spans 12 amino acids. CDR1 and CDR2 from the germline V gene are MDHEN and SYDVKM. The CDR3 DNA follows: TGTGCCAGCAGGGACAGATTAAATGAGCAGTTCTTC. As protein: CASRDRLNEQFF.

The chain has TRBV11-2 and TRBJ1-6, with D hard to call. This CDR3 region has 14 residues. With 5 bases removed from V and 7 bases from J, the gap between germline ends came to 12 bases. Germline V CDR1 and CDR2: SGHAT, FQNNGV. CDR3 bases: TGTGCCAGCAGCCTTGACCCTGGAAATTCACCCCTCCACTTT. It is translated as CASSLDPGNSPLHF.

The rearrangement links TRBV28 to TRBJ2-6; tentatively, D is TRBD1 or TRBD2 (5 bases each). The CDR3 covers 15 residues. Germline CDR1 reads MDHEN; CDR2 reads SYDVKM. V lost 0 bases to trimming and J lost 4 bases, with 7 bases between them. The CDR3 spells CASSLWGTGANVLTF. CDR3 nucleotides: TGTGCCAGCAGTTTATGGGGGACCGGGGCCAACGTCCTGACTTTC.

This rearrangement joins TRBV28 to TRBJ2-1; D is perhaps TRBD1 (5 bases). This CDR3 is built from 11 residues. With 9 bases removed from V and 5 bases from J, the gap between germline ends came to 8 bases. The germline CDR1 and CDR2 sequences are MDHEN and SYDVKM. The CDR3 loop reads CASQGHNEQFF. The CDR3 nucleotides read TGTGCCAGTCAGGGCCACAATGAGCAGTTCTTC.

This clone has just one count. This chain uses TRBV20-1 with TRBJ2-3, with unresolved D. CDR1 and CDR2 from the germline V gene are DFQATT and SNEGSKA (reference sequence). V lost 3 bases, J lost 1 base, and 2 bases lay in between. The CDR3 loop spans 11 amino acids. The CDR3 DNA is TGCAGTGCTAGTGGCACAGATACGCAGTATTTT. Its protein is CSASGTDTQYF.

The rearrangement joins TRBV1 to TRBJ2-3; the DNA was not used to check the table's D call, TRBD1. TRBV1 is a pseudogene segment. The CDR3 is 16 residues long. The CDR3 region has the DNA TGCACCAGCAGCCACACACAGGGGACTAGCACAGATACGCAGTATTTT. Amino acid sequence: CTSSHTQGTSTDTQYF.

The CDR3 DNA is TGTGCCAGCAGCTGGGGCAGAGGAGCGGGAGAGACCCAGTACTTC. Translating gives CASSWGRGAGETQYF. V and J are TRBV7-2 and TRBJ2-5; a possible D gene is TRBD2 (6 bases). CDR3 length equals 15 residues. V was trimmed by 4 bases and J by 4 bases, leaving 16 bases between them. Germline-derived CDR1 and CDR2 are SGHTA and FQGNSA.